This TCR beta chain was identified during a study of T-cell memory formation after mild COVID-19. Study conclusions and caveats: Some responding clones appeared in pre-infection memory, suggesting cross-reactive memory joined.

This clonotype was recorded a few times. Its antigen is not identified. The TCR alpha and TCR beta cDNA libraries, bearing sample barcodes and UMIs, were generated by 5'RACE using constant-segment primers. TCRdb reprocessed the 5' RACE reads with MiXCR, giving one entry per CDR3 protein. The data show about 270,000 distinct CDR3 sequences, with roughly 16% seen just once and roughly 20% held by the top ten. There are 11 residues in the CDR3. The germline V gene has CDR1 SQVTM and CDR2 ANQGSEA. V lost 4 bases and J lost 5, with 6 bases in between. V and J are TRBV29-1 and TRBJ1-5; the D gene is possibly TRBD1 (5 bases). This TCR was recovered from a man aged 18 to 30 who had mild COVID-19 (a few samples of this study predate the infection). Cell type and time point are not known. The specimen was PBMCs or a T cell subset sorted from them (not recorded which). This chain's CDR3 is CSVGGDQPQHF. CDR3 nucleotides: TGCAGCGTTGGGGGGGATCAGCCCCAGCATTTT.